This T cell receptor beta chain was captured in a study of T cells after yellow fever vaccination. This CDR3 comprises 18 residues. Germline V CDR1 and CDR2: KGHDR, SFDVKD. After removal of 2 bases from V and 0 bases from J, the junction contained 5 bases not matched to a gene. TCRdb itself ran the 5' RACE reads through MiXCR, one entry per CDR3 protein. The sample lists fewer than 350,000 distinct CDR3 sequences, around 4.5% seen once, with 19% in the top ten. This clonotype was seen at least ten times. The antigen remains unidentified. General study findings and limits: A weaker but faster secondary response was observed, peaking on day 5 versus 15.

The chain employs TRBV24-1 and TRBJ2-3, with TRBD2 matching over 12 bases. The sequencing here drew on PBMCs, taken 15 days after the yellow fever booster vaccination. This TCR was sampled from a young man who received the YFV17D yellow fever vaccine. This CDR3 reads CATSDSGLAGLSTDTQYF. The CDR3 nucleotides read TGTGCCACCAGTGATTCCGGACTAGCGGGGCTAAGCACAGATACGCAGTATTTT.